One TCR beta chain is described in this entry. Participants came from under 30 US areas, aged roughly 18 to 95 years. Cohorts were assigned according to the clinical history that participants reported. Germline V gene data show CDR1 as SGHRS and CDR2 as YFSETQ. This CDR3 comprises 13 residues. V lost 7 bases, J lost 2 bases, and 13 bases lay in between. The data were produced by immunoSEQ multiplex PCR, yet TCRdb's version contains in-frame clones alone and is incomplete. The sample records about 270,000 clones, more than 80% being singletons. These data belong to a study of blood T cell repertoires in COVID-19. Overall study context: Sample material is recorded as cDNA or gDNA derived from T cells, B-cell-depleted T cells, or PBMCs.

V is TRBV5-1 and J is TRBJ2-7; D call uncertain. This receptor was obtained from a young woman who had recovered from COVID-19. Sequenced sample: PBMCs or T cells enriched from blood (not recorded which). The CDR3 reads CASAREETYEQYF. The CDR3 DNA reads TGCGCCAGCGCAAGAGAAGAGACCTACGAGCAGTACTTC.